This TCR beta chain was captured by sequencing in a study of monozygotic twins with inflammatory bowel disease. Study findings and constraints: A distinction between different T cell subtypes was not possible.

The CDR3 consists of 17 residues. Germline CDR1 MNHEY, CDR2 SMNVEV (reference sequence). About this clonotype itself: No antigen is known for it.

Using the 5' RACE reads, TCRdb records one entry per CDR3 protein without DNA. This sample's clone table lists approximately 330,000 distinct CDR3 sequences. The sequence came from a human donor with ulcerative colitis or Crohn's disease, or a healthy co-twin of an affected twin (not recorded which). The sequencing sample was made of blood. The gene calls are TRBV27 and TRBJ1-2. The CDR3 here is CASSLSLRQIHNYGYTF.